This entry features one T cell receptor beta chain sequence. Its antigen is still unknown. No much larger clone is present one base from it, and per-base qualities are unavailable. CDR1 and CDR2 (MDHEN, SYDVKM) derive from the germline V gene. From cysteine to phenylalanine, the CDR3 is 12 amino acids long. Only the CDR3 DNA is retained, 36 bases long and in frame from the first base. V was cut back by 11 bases and J by 4 bases, leaving a gap of 14 bases between them. Libraries were made using the immunoSEQ multiplex PCR assay. For the multiplex PCR, a mixture combining 60 forward primers for TCR Vbeta segments and 13 reverse primers for TCR Jbeta segments was used. A multiplex PCR assay on genomic DNA amplified the CDR3 region of rearranged TCR beta genes. The Illumina HiSeq System was used to sequence the amplified TCR beta libraries as 87-base-pair reads. Concerning the study's data processing: Across the roughly 600 repertoires, a later analysis counted roughly 77 million unique TCR beta chains, some 11 million of which were shared by at least two donors. Raw reads were error-corrected and collapsed into unique sequences with a nearest-neighbor algorithm that merged closely related sequences to remove PCR and sequencing errors. CDR3 sequences were aligned to IMGT reference sequences to assign V, D and J gene segments. For a sequence to be retained, at least a six-nucleotide match to both a V gene segment and a J gene segment was required. A rearrangement counted as productive if the CDR3 had no stop codons and remained in frame with V and J, and every other rearrangement counted as non-productive. Following IMGT convention, CDR3 was defined as the stretch from the second conserved V-encoded cysteine up to the conserved J-encoded phenylalanine. Sequences without an unambiguous match to a single V gene segment were excluded from the earlier analysis of about 640 of the donors. An earlier analysis of about 600 of the donors called V segments functional above 56.7% productive rearrangements and segregating when the between-donor standard deviation exceeded 5%. A statistical classification framework was developed to diagnose cytomegalovirus status using the catalog of TCR beta chain sequences. A later analysis assigned V and J genes by comparing TCR nucleotide sequences with IMGT/GENE-DB human TR gene sequences. Using the TCRdist pipeline, a later analysis assigned CDR3 sequences along with most-parsimonious VDJ recombination scenarios. In a later analysis, each TCR beta chain was defined by its CDR3 amino acid sequence together with its V-gene family, and reads lacking a unique V-gene family were excluded. To address suspected cross-contamination and a sequencing artifact, a later analysis removed a few hundred highly shared, low-generation-probability nucleotide sequences. A later analysis calculated a clonal expansion index for each public chain from normalized within-repertoire ranks of inferred template counts. A later analysis computed generation probabilities with a VDJ recombination model fitted to out-of-frame rearrangements, and checked the results against IGoR. In a later analysis, hypergeometric tests were used to score TCR-TCR, TCR-HLA and TCR-CMV co-occurrence, with a repertoire-size bias correction applied to TCR pairs. In a later analysis, false discovery rates were estimated by permuting HLA or CMV assignments 20 times. A later analysis grouped co-occurring TCRs with DBSCAN, adding TCRdist sequence similarity when clustering within HLA-allele-positive subsets. For co-occurrence clustering, repertoires with fewer than 30,000 or more than 120,000 public chains were excluded, along with roughly 5 repertoires with anomalous nucleotide sharing. TCRdb carries this immuneACCESS record with in-frame sequences only. Its versions omit some clonotypes, under half of them owing to an unresolved V gene in the studies checked, with the rest unexplained. For V, J and clone size, that table is used; D and trimming come from the DNA. The table for this sample lists about 190,000 clones; around 79% of them were counted only once. The leading ten clones occupy about 1.6% of the sample.

The cohort consisted of approximately 670 healthy bone marrow donors. Cohort members were all nominally healthy when sampled, although unrecorded immune exposures were likely present. The donor tested CMV seronegative and was one of the 352 seronegative cohort members. Each donor provided a peripheral blood sample, and peripheral blood mononuclear cells were used for TCR beta sequencing. The Qiagen DNeasy Blood Extraction Kit was used to extract genomic DNA from the blood cell samples. This sample is drawn from a study of cytomegalovirus exposure and HLA in healthy donors (dated by TCRdb to between 2016 and 2019). Some background on the complete study: An earlier analysis of roughly 500 of the donors reported approximately 270 Gb of sequence data and approximately 110 million unique TCR beta sequences from about 180 million T cells. An early release that covered some 630 HLA-typed donors contained about 300 gigabases of sequencing data and 80 million or so unique TCR sequences. Among the approximately 400 genotyped donors, approximately 81% belonged to the genetic ancestry cluster associated with self-reported Caucasian donors. The study aimed to test whether signatures of past pathogen exposure could be identified by cataloging public T cell receptors. Using immunosequencing, the study profiled T cell repertoires from about 610 subjects and related those repertoires to cytomegalovirus serostatus. In addition to the first cohort of 666 subjects, a separate validation cohort of approximately 110 different subjects was used. To predict cytomegalovirus infection status, the study brought together high-throughput TCR immunosequencing, statistical association of individual TCRs with disease status, and machine learning. To study patterns of TCR occurrence, a later analysis re-analyzed previously published TCR beta repertoires from 666 donors and added high-resolution HLA genotyping. In the later analysis, no new phenotypic data were used to find candidate immune exposures; instead, reliance was placed on TCR beta sequences and their occurrence across donors. An earlier analysis of 450 to 750 of the donors used high-throughput TCR beta sequencing to judge whether each TCR beta V gene segment behaved as functional or pseudogenic. Donor age, sex, ethnicity and CMV serostatus were compiled alongside the repertoire data. Genome-wide SNP genotypes for about 55% of the roughly 670 donors were used in a later genetic analysis, which treated that subset as a discovery cohort. Every repertoire in the discovery cohort had been generated on one and the same sequencing platform. Class I and class II HLA loci were covered by the typing at four-digit resolution. Typing coverage differed by locus: A, B, C, DRB1 and DQB1 were typed in about 620-630 donors, DQA1 in roughly 510, DPA1 in 600 to 610, and DPB1 in 400 to 490. About five DR-DQ haplotypes were handled as single units for association and clustering because linkage in the cohort was strong. Among about 390 genotyped donors of the cohort, an average of 235,054 unique TCR beta nucleotide sequences were sequenced per donor, 15% to 20% of them non-productive.

Results the study describes overall, beyond this receptor: A later analysis reported that several top co-occurrence clusters appeared linked to parvovirus B19, influenza, CMV and Epstein-Barr virus. In vitro tests confirmed that a few of the cytomegalovirus-associated TCR beta chains recognize cytomegalovirus antigens. A later genetic analysis reported fewer N-insertions in productive TCRs among donors in an Asian-associated ancestry cluster than the roughly 700-donor mean. Specific HLA alleles were associated with over 15,000 TCR beta sequences at a false discovery rate of 0.05 in a later analysis. A group of highly shared sequence variants was considered likely to be a technical artifact of the sequencing pipeline. An association between a missense DCLRE1C variant and V-gene and J-gene trimming of TCR beta chains was found in a later genetic analysis and replicated in an independent cohort. It was suggested by the authors that the approach could potentially be generalized to other disease states and immunological phenotypes. Correlated functional status among segregating V segments might be attributable to linkage disequilibrium, but an unknown experimental factor could not be ruled out. A further reported finding was that TCR beta sequences accurately predicted the HLA-A and HLA-B alleles for most subjects in the first cohort. Across donors, most TCR sequences were observed very rarely, whereas some public TCRs were present in many individuals. The 87-base-pair reads could not distinguish some IMGT-functional V segments, including TRBV6-2 and TRBV6-3, so those segments were excluded. Cytomegalovirus status was reported to be diagnosed by the classifier with high specificity and sensitivity in both the original and validation cohorts. In a later analysis, most CMV-associated TCR beta chains were found to appear HLA-restricted, with HLA associations seemingly driven largely by CMV exposure. The presence/absence analyses assumed that sequencing depth was roughly uniform across donors, and that assumption may not be true. Because HLA typing was missing for some donors at each locus, association tests included only the typed subset. A total of 150 to 200 TCR beta chains were listed by the study as associated with cytomegalovirus. Immune exposure information for the cohort was limited to CMV serostatus. In a later analysis, HLA-associated TCR beta chains were found to be more clonally expanded and to have lower generation probabilities than equally common non-associated chains. In a later analysis, TCR association rates were found to vary across HLA loci, with the most associated TCRs seen for DRB1 alleles and the fewest for HLA-C alleles. Assigning TCR associations to individual alleles was difficult when HLA alleles, especially DR and DQ, strongly co-occurred. In this cohort, only TCR beta chains were sequenced, and detectable features were limited by the absence of alpha or paired-chain data. Broadly in line with IMGT annotations, most TCR beta V segments showed up in productive rearrangements about 87% or about 30% of the time in an earlier analysis of approximately 600 of the donors. The earlier analysis of fewer than 750 of the donors excluded some 16 rarely observed V segments, including chromosome 9 orphons, because counts were too low.

This sequence uses TRBV28 and TRBJ1-2; a tentative D match to TRBD1 spans 5 bases. The sample consisted of PBMCs. This TCR was sampled from a woman in her forties or fifties in good health and CMV-seronegative. The CDR3 loop reads CAATDRLYGYTF. Here is the DNA: TGTGCCGCCACCGACAGACTCTATGGCTACACCTTC.